This paragraph reports one T cell receptor (beta chain). This sample was included in a study of CD8 T cells in Susac syndrome. Study-wide background: Within the sequenced group of Susac syndrome patients, about 6 showed active disease and eight were in remission. When blood was drawn, patients with Susac syndrome were on intravenous immunoglobulin alone, on corticosteroids, or therapy-naive.

Definite or probable Susac syndrome was diagnosed using recently defined diagnostic criteria. The RNA input was roughly 0.45 to 1 ug, and it was reverse transcribed with random hexamers. Amplification of TCR beta CDR3 by immunoSEQ multiplex PCR spanned 54 Vbeta and 13 Jbeta. TCRdb independently ran MiXCR on the immunoSEQ multiplex PCR reads; one entry per CDR3 protein. The sample holds about 150,000 distinct CDR3 sequences; approximately 95% are singletons and the top ten take 0.065% to 0.1%. V was clipped by 2 bases and J by 8 bases, with 12 bases between them. Germline V gene data show CDR1 as LGHDT and CDR2 as YNNKEL (reference sequence). The CDR3 is made up of 13 amino acids.

The clonotype comes from a human donor with Susac syndrome. The sample comprised CD4+ T cells from PBMCs. The chain combines TRBV3-1 with TRBJ1-2, with TRBD1 as a possible D gene (6 bases). The CDR3 reads CASSQNRESGYTF. The CDR3 bases are TGTGCCAGCAGCCAAAACAGGGAAAGCGGCTACACCTTC. Full variable domain (outside the CDR3, taken from reference TRBV3-1 and TRBJ1-2): DTAVSQTPKYLVTQMGNDKSIKCEQNLGHDTMYWYKQDSKKFLKIMFSYNNKELIINETVPNRFSPKSPDKAHLNLHINSLELGDSAVYFCASSQNRESGYTFGSGTRLTVV.